This T cell receptor (beta chain) was sequenced for a study of blood T cell repertoires in COVID-19 (dated by TCRdb to 2019 to 2021). Background on the whole study: Collaborator samples came from the United States, Italy and Spain and covered acute and convalescent phases of COVID-19. The prospective study material was composed of cDNA or gDNA derived from T cells, B-cell-depleted T cells, or PBMCs. Subjects who had been exposed to COVID-19, were actively infected with it, or had recovered from it provided the deeply sampled blood TCRbeta repertoires that made up the dataset. The repertoires were released in a freely available public database meant as a resource for research on the immune response to SARS-CoV-2. Samples came from the ongoing ImmuneRACE study (first 160 participants) plus 1,254 subjects from 6 global collaborators. A de-identified subject ID, COVID-19 status, age in years and sex were almost always included in the sample metadata. Where available, HLA class I and class II types were obtained from metadata supplied by the sample provider rather than from assay-based typing.

The immunoSEQ Assay, a bias-controlled multiplex PCR, was used to amplify TCRbeta CDR3 regions from genomic DNA. In the original analysis: Within the assay, amplification of reference gene primers was used to estimate how many nucleated cells each sample contained. To quantify the absolute abundance of each unique TCRbeta CDR3 rearrangement, sequence reads were collapsed and filtered. For each sample, productive Simpson clonality was calculated as the square root of Simpson's diversity index over productive rearrangements. As stored in TCRdb, this immuneACCESS dataset retains in-frame rearrangements with V and J assigned. A fraction of the clones does not appear; measured against another copy, unresolved V genes explain less than half of the discrepancy, and the remainder lacks a known reason. The DNA was the basis for D and trimming; V, J and clone size are from that table. This sample holds roughly 250,000 clones; around 79% were observed only once. More than 2.5% of the sample comes from the top ten.

A note on this clone: Its antigen has not been determined. The input lacks base qualities; no much larger clone sits a single base away.

The paper's findings and limits, for the study overall: The quantity of clinical and demographic metadata differed by source and by participant and was supplied without curation.

CDR1 and CDR2 are read off the germline V gene as KGHSH and LQKENI. The CDR3, from cysteine to phenylalanine, totals 13 residues. Left in the record is the CDR3 DNA by itself, 39 bases read in frame from the first base. For this chain, trimming is 3 bases at the V end and 10 bases at the J end, and the number of junction bases without a gene match is 4. Each collaborating institution followed its own protocols to collect whole blood in K2EDTA tubes. For TCRbeta analysis, collaborator samples were shipped as frozen whole blood, as isolated PBMCs, or as DNA extracted from either sample type. Sequences were obtained from peripheral blood. This clonotype was obtained from a woman aged 80 or older with acute or convalescent COVID-19. The sequence links TRBV18 to TRBJ2-3, and 10 junction bases match TRBD2. The CDR3: CASSPQSGGAQYF. The base sequence is TGTGCCAGCTCACCCCAAAGCGGGGGGGCGCAGTATTTT.